This T cell receptor (beta chain) was profiled in a study of technical replicates of blood from a handful of donors. Here immunoSEQ multiplex PCR was the method, and the copy in TCRdb shows in-frame clones only, minus some. Counted here are tens of thousands of clones, 97% occurring once; the ten biggest clones make up approximately 0.2%. This CDR3 spans 14 amino acids. The V end lost 1 base, the J end lost 6 bases, and 12 bases lay between the germline ends. Germline CDR1 LNHDA, CDR2 SQIVND (reference sequence). This TCR derives from a human donor in good health. This rearrangement joins TRBV19 to TRBJ1-2; D is unclear. Sequencing was done on a sample of T cells isolated from PBMCs. The CDR3 loop is CASSIVGSLDGYTF. The CDR3 DNA follows: TGTGCCAGTAGTATAGTGGGCAGTTTGGATGGCTACACCTTC. Drawing the rest from reference TRBV19 and TRBJ1-2, the complete variable domain is DGGITQSPKYLFRKEGQNVTLSCEQNLNHDAMYWYRQDPGQGLRLIYYSQIVNDFQKGDIAEGYSVSREKKESFPLTVTSAQKNPTAFYLCASSIVGSLDGYTFGSGTRLTVV.